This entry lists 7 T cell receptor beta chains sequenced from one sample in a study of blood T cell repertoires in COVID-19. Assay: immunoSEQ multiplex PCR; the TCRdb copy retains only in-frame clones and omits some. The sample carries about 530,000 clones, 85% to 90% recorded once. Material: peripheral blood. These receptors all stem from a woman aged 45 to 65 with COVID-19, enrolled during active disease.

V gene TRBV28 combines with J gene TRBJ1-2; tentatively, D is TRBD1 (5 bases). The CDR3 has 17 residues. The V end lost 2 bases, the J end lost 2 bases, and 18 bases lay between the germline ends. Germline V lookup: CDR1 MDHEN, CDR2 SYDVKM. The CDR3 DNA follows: TGTGCCAGCAGTTTACTCAACGCTGGAGGGGAAAACTATGGCTACACCTTC. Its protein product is CASSLLNAGGENYGYTF.

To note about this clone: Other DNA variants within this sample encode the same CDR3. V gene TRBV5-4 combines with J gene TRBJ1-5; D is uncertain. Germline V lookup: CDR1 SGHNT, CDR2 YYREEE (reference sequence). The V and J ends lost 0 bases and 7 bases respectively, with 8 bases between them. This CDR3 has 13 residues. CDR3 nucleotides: TGTGCCAGCAGCTTGGGAGGGTTACAGCCCCAGCATTTT. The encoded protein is CASSLGGLQPQHF.

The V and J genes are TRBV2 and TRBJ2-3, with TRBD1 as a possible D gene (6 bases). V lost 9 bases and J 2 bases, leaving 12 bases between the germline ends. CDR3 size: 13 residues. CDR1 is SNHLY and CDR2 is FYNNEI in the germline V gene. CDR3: CASRGTYTDTQYF. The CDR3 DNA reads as TGTGCCAGTAGGGGGACCTACACAGATACGCAGTATTTT.

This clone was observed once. CDR3 nucleotides: TGTGCCAGCAGCCACGAGGCCCTGACAGGGACCGGCTACACCTTC. Translating gives CASSHEALTGTGYTF. The rearrangement uses TRBV3-1 (or the pseudogene TRBV3-2) and TRBJ1-2; the match to TRBD1 covers 7 bases. V lost 3 bases, J lost 8 bases, and 12 bases stayed unmatched. CDR1 and CDR2 (germline): LGHDT, YNNKEL (reference sequence). The CDR3 is 15 residues long.

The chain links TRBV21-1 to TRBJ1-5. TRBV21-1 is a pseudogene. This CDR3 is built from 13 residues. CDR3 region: CASTKGEAQPQHF. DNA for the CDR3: TGTGCCAGCACCAAAGGGGAGGCTCAGCCCCAGCATTTT.

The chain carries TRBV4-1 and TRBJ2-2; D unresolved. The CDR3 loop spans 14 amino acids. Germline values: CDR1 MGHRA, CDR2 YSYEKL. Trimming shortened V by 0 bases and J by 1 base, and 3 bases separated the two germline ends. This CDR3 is CASSQEQNTGELFF. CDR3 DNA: TGCGCCAGCAGCCAAGAACAGAACACCGGGGAGCTGTTTTTT.

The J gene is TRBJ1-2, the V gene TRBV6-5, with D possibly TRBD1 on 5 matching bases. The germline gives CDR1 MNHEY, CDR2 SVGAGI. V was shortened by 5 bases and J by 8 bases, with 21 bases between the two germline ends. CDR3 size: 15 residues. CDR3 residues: CASSSLWQGLEGYTF. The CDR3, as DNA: TGTGCCAGCAGTAGTTTATGGCAGGGCCTGGAGGGCTACACCTTC.